This T cell receptor beta chain appears in the sequencing data of a study of blood T cell repertoires in COVID-19. The ends were cut back, 2 bases at V and 5 bases at J, with 12 bases in the middle. The CDR3 runs to 14 residues. Germline V lookup: CDR1 MNHEY, CDR2 SVGAGI. TCRdb keeps only in-frame clones here, not all; method: immunoSEQ multiplex PCR. The table records some 150,000 clones, approximately 90% of them present only once. The rearrangement uses TRBV6-5 and TRBJ2-5; TRBD2 is a possible D gene (7 bases). The sequence derives from a man between 60 and 75 years old with active or convalescent COVID-19. Sequenced material: peripheral blood. The CDR3 DNA reads as TGTGCCAGCAGTTACGGGGGGGCCGGGGAGACCCAGTACTTC. Translating gives CASSYGGAGETQYF.